This entry features one T cell receptor (beta chain) sequence. The antigen is unknown. These data belong to a study of early stage breast cancer tumors. Study-wide background: ER+/PR+/HER2- status applied to about 70% of the 16 invasive breast tumors. Overall study findings and caveats: Tumor and normal breast were distinguished via blood comparison in about 90% of the 16 patients. Commonly generated sequences made up most enriched TCRB sequences shared between patients.

Each sample had two DNA replicates, 0.5 ug blood or about 1.5 ug tissue. Measured with immunoSEQ multiplex PCR; TCRdb has only the in-frame clones, and not every one. The data show around 50,000 clones, 83% seen once. Germline-derived CDR1 and CDR2 are MNHNY and SVGAGI (reference sequence). This CDR3 region has 12 residues. Deletions cut 0 bases from V and 9 bases from J, with 6 bases between. Sample: blood. This chain uses TRBV6-6 with TRBJ2-1; the D is unclear. The receptor was derived from a person aged 50 to 59 with breast cancer. CDR3 coding DNA: TGTGCCAGCAGTTACTCCCGCTCTGAGCAGTTCTTC. Protein product: CASSYSRSEQFF.